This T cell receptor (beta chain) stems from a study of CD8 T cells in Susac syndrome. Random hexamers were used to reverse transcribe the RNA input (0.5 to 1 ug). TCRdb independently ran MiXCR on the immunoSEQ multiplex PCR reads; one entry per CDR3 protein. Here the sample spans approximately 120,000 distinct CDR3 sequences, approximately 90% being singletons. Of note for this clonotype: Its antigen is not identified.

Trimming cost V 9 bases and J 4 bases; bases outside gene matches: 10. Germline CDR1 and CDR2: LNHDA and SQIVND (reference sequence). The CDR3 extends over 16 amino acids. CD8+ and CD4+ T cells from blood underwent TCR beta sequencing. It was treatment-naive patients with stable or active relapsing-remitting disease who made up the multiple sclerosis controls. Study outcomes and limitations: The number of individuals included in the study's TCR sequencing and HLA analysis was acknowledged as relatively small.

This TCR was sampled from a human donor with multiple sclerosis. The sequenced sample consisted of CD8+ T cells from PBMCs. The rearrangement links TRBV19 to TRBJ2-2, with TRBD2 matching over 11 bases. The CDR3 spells CASHELAGGRTGELFF. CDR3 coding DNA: TGTGCCAGCCACGAGTTAGCGGGAGGGCGCACCGGGGAGCTGTTTTTT.